One and the same sample provided the 28 T cell receptor beta chains below, sequenced in a study of T-cell reconstitution after alpha-beta-depleted transplantation in children. Unique molecular identifiers were incorporated during preparation of the TCRbeta library. TCRdb recomputed calls from the PCR reads with MiXCR, one row per CDR3 protein. The table has some 290,000 distinct CDR3 sequences, approximately 23% seen once; the top ten hold around 9.9%. The sample was PBMCs, mostly from graft donor cells, taken 180 days after TCRalphabeta/CD19-depleted stem cell transplant. These receptors all come from a male patient between 10 and 17 years old who had a stem cell transplant for acute lymphoblastic leukemia, so the T cells may come from the graft donor.

This clonotype was counted between two and nine times. V gene TRBV2 combines with J gene TRBJ2-6, with D possibly matching TRBD1 (6 bases). Trimming removed 9 bases at V and 4 bases at J, with 10 bases between. The CDR3 is 13 amino acids. CDR1 SNHLY and CDR2 FYNNEI come from the germline V gene. Here the CDR3 DNA reads TGTGCCAGAGGACAGTCAGGGGCCAACGTCCTGACTTTC. Its translation is CARGQSGANVLTF. Based on the CDR3 plus reference TRBV2 and TRBJ2-6, the full variable domain is EPEVTQTPSHQVTQMGQEVILRCVPISNHLYFYWYRQILGQKVEFLVSFYNNEISEKSEIFDDQFSVERPDGSNFTLKIRSTKLEDSAMYFCARGQSGANVLTFGAGSRLTVL.

This clonotype showed up just a few times. This chain connects TRBV6-1 to TRBJ2-7; the match to TRBD2 covers 13 bases. Germline V lookup: CDR1 MNHNS, CDR2 SASEGT. Trimming at V came to 5 bases and at J to 0 bases, leaving 4 bases not matched to a gene. This CDR3 comprises 16 residues. As DNA, the CDR3 is TGTGCCAGCAGTCGGGGACTAGCGGGGCCCTCCTACGAGCAGTACTTC. Protein: CASSRGLAGPSYEQYF.

This clonotype turned up a few times. The chain uses TRBV18 and TRBJ1-1; D remains unclear. Deletions cut 3 bases from V and 5 bases from J, with 16 bases between. The germline V gene has CDR1 KGHSH and CDR2 LQKENI. This CDR3 has 15 residues. CDR3 residues: CASSPPDRRSTEAFF. In DNA form, the CDR3 reads TGTGCCAGCTCACCGCCCGATAGGAGGAGTACTGAAGCTTTCTTT.

This clonotype showed up just a few times. The V call is TRBV5-1, the J call TRBJ2-7; 7 bases align to TRBD1. In germline, CDR1 is SGHRS, CDR2 YFSETQ. J gave up 3 bases and V 7 bases, and 13 bases lay outside the gene matches. The CDR3 is 15 residues long. The CDR3 region has the DNA TGCGCCAGCTCCCTAAACCCCAGGGGGAACTACGAGCAGTACTTC. It codes for CASSLNPRGNYEQYF.

The rearrangement joins TRBV6-1 to TRBJ2-1, with D possibly being TRBD2 (6 bases). In germline, CDR1 is MNHNS, CDR2 SASEGT. Between the trimmed V and J ends, which lost 7 bases and 0 bases, there was a span of 13 bases. This CDR3 spans 15 amino acids. Here the CDR3 reads CASIGTPSSYNEQFF. In nucleotides, the CDR3 is TGTGCCAGCATCGGGACTCCCAGCTCCTACAATGAGCAGTTCTTC.

This clonotype has ten or more counts. V usage is TRBV7-6 and J usage is TRBJ2-2; TRBD1 matches at 8 bases. Germline V CDR1 and CDR2: SGHVS, FNYEAQ. This CDR3 has 16 amino acids. V lost 2 bases and J lost 3; bases outside the gene matches: 5. The CDR3 loop is CASSLLGTGYTGELFF. As DNA, the CDR3 is TGTGCCAGCAGCTTACTCGGGACAGGTTACACCGGGGAGCTGTTTTTT.

J is TRBJ2-7 and V is TRBV7-3, with 8 bases that match TRBD2. CDR3 length: 14 residues. The trim removed 5 bases at V and 3 bases at J, leaving 6 bases unmatched. Germline V gives CDR1 SGHTA, CDR2 FQGTGA. For the CDR3, the DNA is TGTGCCAGCAGCCCCGGGACTAGGAACTACGAGCAGTACTTC. Protein sequence: CASSPGTRNYEQYF.

The chain employs TRBV5-1 and TRBJ1-1; maybe TRBD1 (5 bases). Looked up from germline, CDR1 is SGHRS and CDR2 is YFSETQ. The CDR3 has 13 residues. V was pared by 0 bases and J by 11 bases, with 14 bases between. The CDR3 loop is CASSLVGPQRAFF. The CDR3 region has the DNA TGCGCCAGCAGCTTGGTGGGGCCTCAGAGGGCTTTCTTT.

This sequence joins TRBV18 and TRBJ2-7, with 11 bases lining up with TRBD2. The V and J ends lost 4 bases and 0 bases, in that order; junction bases with no gene match: 2. The CDR3 is made up of 15 amino acids. The germline V gene encodes CDR1 KGHSH and CDR2 LQKENI. CDR3 sequence: CASSRLAGTSYEQYF. For the CDR3, the DNA is TGTGCCAGCTCACGACTAGCGGGGACCTCCTACGAGCAGTACTTC.

This clonotype was counted between two and nine times. The gene calls are TRBV7-3 and TRBJ2-1, with D perhaps TRBD1 (6 bases). CDR1 is SGHTA, CDR2 FQGTGA, per germline. The CDR3 runs to 15 residues. V shed 5 bases and J shed 0 bases, with 11 bases lying between them. The CDR3 region has the DNA TGTGCCAGCAGCCCGCCAGGGGCCTCCTACAATGAGCAGTTCTTC. The encoded protein is CASSPPGASYNEQFF.

This clonotype was detected only a few times. The chain's CDR3 is CASSYHRTTTYNEQFF. The CDR3 DNA reads TGTGCCAGCAGTTACCACCGGACCACTACCTACAATGAGCAGTTCTTC. The genes are TRBV6-2 or TRBV6-3 and TRBJ2-1; no clear D. Trimming shortened V by 2 bases and J by 2 bases, and 13 bases separated the two germline ends. The length of the CDR3 is 16 residues. Germline CDR1 reads MNHEY; CDR2 reads SVGEGT.

The gene calls are TRBV15 and TRBJ2-1; the match to TRBD2 covers 10 bases. The CDR3 has 18 amino acids. The germline gives CDR1 LNHNV, CDR2 YYDKDF (reference sequence). Germline trimming cut 5 bases from V and 1 base from J; bases unmatched to any gene: 11. The CDR3 sequence is CATSLTSLAGASYNEQFF. CDR3 bases: TGTGCCACCAGCCTTACTAGTCTAGCGGGAGCGTCCTACAATGAGCAGTTCTTC.

This clonotype was seen a handful of times. In DNA, the CDR3 is TGTGCCAGCAGTTCCCTACAGGGGTTTTATAGCAATCAGCCCCAGCATTTT. Its translation is CASSSLQGFYSNQPQHF. The chain links TRBV6-5 to TRBJ1-5; 7 bases line up with TRBD1. J lost 0 bases, V lost 4 bases, and 9 bases had no gene match. The germline V gene encodes CDR1 MNHEY and CDR2 SVGAGI. The CDR3 runs to 17 residues.

This clonotype appeared a few times. The V gene is TRBV9, the J gene TRBJ2-1; 11 bases are shared with TRBD2. V lost 4 bases and J lost 4; bases outside the gene matches: 7. This CDR3 spans 16 amino acids. Germline lookup yields CDR1 SGDLS and CDR2 YYNGEE. The CDR3 DNA reads as TGTGCCAGCAGCCTCCAAGGGACTAGCGGATACAATGAGCAGTTCTTC. As protein: CASSLQGTSGYNEQFF. Combining the CDR3 with reference TRBV9 and TRBJ2-1 gives the whole variable domain DSGVTQTPKHLITATGQRVTLRCSPRSGDLSVYWYQQSLDQGLQFLIQYYNGEERAKGNILERFSAQQFPDLHSELNLSSLELGDSALYFCASSLQGTSGYNEQFFGPGTRLTVL.

This clonotype turned up a few times. The chain employs TRBV5-1 and TRBJ1-5; perhaps TRBD1 as D (6 bases). The CDR3 extends over 15 amino acids. Germline V lookup: CDR1 SGHRS, CDR2 YFSETQ. V lost 0 bases to trimming and J lost 7 bases, with 14 bases between them. Here the CDR3 DNA reads TGCGCCAGCAGCTTGGGAGGGGGGGGGCTACAGCCCCAGCATTTT. This encodes CASSLGGGGLQPQHF.

V is TRBV28 and J is TRBJ2-3; 7 bases agree with TRBD2. Germline CDR1 reads MDHEN; CDR2 reads SYDVKM. With V trimmed by 4 bases and J by 4 bases, 11 bases remained unmatched. The CDR3 is made up of 16 amino acids. For the CDR3, the DNA is TGTGCCAGCAGTTCCCGCCGGGGGGAGATGGCAGATACGCAGTATTTT. It translates to CASSSRRGEMADTQYF. The entire variable domain, with the rest obtained from reference TRBV28 and TRBJ2-3, is as follows: DVKVTQSSRYLVKRTGEKVFLECVQDMDHENMFWYRQDPGLGLRLIYFSYDVKMKEKGDIPEGYSVSREKKERFSLILESASTNQTSMYLCASSSRRGEMADTQYFGPGTRLTVL.

The chain links TRBV20-1 to TRBJ2-7; 14 bases are a match to TRBD2. CDR1 is DFQATT, CDR2 SNEGSKA, per germline (reference sequence). The V segment lost 6 bases and the J segment 12 bases; nucleotides outside the gene matches: 13. CDR3 size: 14 residues. The CDR3: CSAGTSGSPAPGYF. Here the CDR3 DNA reads TGCAGTGCCGGGACTAGCGGGAGCCCGGCCCCAGGGTACTTC.

The chain recombines TRBV4-1 with TRBJ2-7; 9 bases match TRBD2. J gave up 0 bases and V 0 bases, and 9 bases lay outside the gene matches. This CDR3 spans 18 amino acids. CDR1 is MGHRA, CDR2 YSYEKL, per germline. CDR3 bases: TGCGCCAGCAGCCAAGAAGGGGGACTAGCCCACCTCTCCTACGAGCAGTACTTC. Residues: CASSQEGGLAHLSYEQYF.

The chain uses TRBV3-1 and TRBJ2-4; 7 bases fit TRBD1. Germline V CDR1 and CDR2: LGHDT, YNNKEL (reference sequence). The CDR3 contains 17 residues. V shed 2 bases, J shed 0 bases, and the junction held 7 bases outside the gene matches. CDR3 sequence reads: CASSQTQGRLAKNIQYF. The CDR3 bases are TGTGCCAGCAGCCAAACACAGGGGCGACTAGCCAAAAACATTCAGTACTTC.

This clonotype has more than one count but fewer than ten. This chain connects TRBV12-3 or TRBV12-4 to TRBJ2-7, with D hard to call. Trimming removed 6 bases at V and 3 bases at J, with 9 bases between. This CDR3 comprises 12 residues. The CDR3 sequence is CASRGIDYEQYF. Written as DNA, the CDR3 is TGTGCCAGCAGGGGGATTGACTACGAGCAGTACTTC.

This clonotype has a handful of counts. The chain uses TRBV12-3 or TRBV12-4 and TRBJ2-1; 9 nucleotides line up with TRBD2. Losses at the gene ends were 2 bases for V and 2 bases for J; bases not matched to a gene: 7. This CDR3 is 17 amino acids long. CDR3 in amino acids: CASSLKTGGRAYNEQFF. CDR3 DNA: TGTGCCAGCAGTTTAAAGACTGGCGGGAGGGCCTACAATGAGCAGTTCTTC.

The V gene is TRBV7-9, the J gene TRBJ2-2, with TRBD2 matching over 7 bases. Germline V gene data show CDR1 as SEHNR and CDR2 as FQNEAQ (reference sequence). This CDR3 is 16 amino acids long. V dropped 6 bases and J dropped 1; count of bases not matched to a gene: 8. In DNA, the CDR3 is TGTGCCAGCAGTTTTTGGTCTAGCGGGAACACCGGGGAGCTGTTTTTT. Translated, it gives CASSFWSSGNTGELFF.

The chain employs TRBV19 and TRBJ2-4; tentative D call: TRBD1 (5 bases). There are 13 residues in the CDR3. V was trimmed by 6 bases and J by 7 bases, leaving 13 bases between them. Germline V lookup: CDR1 LNHDA, CDR2 SQIVND (reference sequence). The CDR3 nucleotides are TGTGCCAGTAGGGACCTGGGGCCGAACATTCAGTACTTC. Amino acid sequence: CASRDLGPNIQYF.

In this sample, this clonotype turned up a few times. This chain links TRBV27 with TRBJ2-5; perhaps TRBD2 as D (5 bases). V was pared by 6 bases and J by 1 base, with 27 bases between. This CDR3 has 19 residues. Germline CDR1 reads MNHEY; CDR2 reads SMNVEV (reference sequence). CDR3 region: CASRLLGRTALPVQETQYF. The CDR3 region has the DNA TGTGCCAGCAGGCTTCTGGGCAGGACTGCCCTTCCGGTCCAAGAGACCCAGTACTTC.

Points on this clonotype: One base away lies a much larger clone, so this may be a sequencing read error. The chain employs TRBV7-3 and TRBJ2-7; no clear D gene. The germline V gene has CDR1 SGHTA and CDR2 FQGTGA. The CDR3 is 14 residues long. V lost 5 bases to trimming and J lost 1 base, with 12 bases between them. In DNA, the CDR3 is TGTGCCAGCAGCCCCCGACCGCATTCCTACGAGCAGTACTTC. Residues: CASSPRPHSYEQYF.

This clonotype was seen only once. This chain links TRBV20-1 with TRBJ1-2; D is unresolved. The length of the CDR3 is 14 residues. V was shortened by 0 bases and J by 0 bases, with 8 bases between the two germline ends. Germline assignment: CDR1 DFQATT and CDR2 SNEGSKA (reference sequence). Written as DNA, the CDR3 is TGCAGTGCTAGAGATCAGGTCCCTAACTATGGCTACACCTTC. This gives the protein CSARDQVPNYGYTF.

This clonotype was seen a handful of times. The CDR3 loop is CASSRSRDQGLAGDGQFF. For the CDR3, the DNA is TGCGCCAGCAGCAGGTCCCGGGACCAGGGACTAGCGGGAGACGGGCAGTTCTTC. The chain uses TRBV4-1 and TRBJ2-1, with 14 bases identical to TRBD2. The CDR3 loop spans 18 amino acids. Germline CDR1 is MGHRA and CDR2 is YSYEKL. Unmatched junction bases numbered 18, after V lost 5 bases and J lost 12 bases.

Comments on this clonotype: Compared with germline, one end of the junction differs, possibly owing to a read error. The J gene is TRBJ2-5, the V gene TRBV29-1; D possibly corresponds to TRBD1 (5 bases). The CDR3 contains 13 residues. In germline, CDR1 is SQVTM, CDR2 ANQGSEA. Here the CDR3 reads CSLADTPQETQSF. Here the CDR3 DNA reads TGCAGCCTTGCGGACACTCCACAAGAGACCCAGTCCTTC.